A single TCR beta chain is shown here with its context. Its target is not known. Researchers ran the PCR with 60 Vbeta and 13 Jbeta primers. The assay was immunoSEQ multiplex PCR, and TCRdb's table has in-frame clones only and misses some. Among roughly 140,000 clones listed, more than 75% were seen once. The data stem from a study of cytomegalovirus exposure and HLA in healthy donors. Study-wide findings and caveats: Roughly uniform depth of sequencing across donors was assumed in presence/absence analyses. What was likely a sequencing artifact was a cluster of highly shared sequence variants. Fewer N-insertions than the approximately 700-donor mean were reportedly shown by an Asian-associated ancestry cluster in a later analysis. The dataset shows that most TCR sequences were rare, while some public TCRs occurred in many donors.

The V gene's germline CDR1 is LNHDA and CDR2 SQIVND (reference sequence). The V gene lost 5 bases and the J gene lost 4 bases, with 14 bases spanning the gap. This CDR3 comprises 14 residues. The sequence came from a woman aged 18-29 years in good health and CMV-seropositive. The source material was PBMCs. V is TRBV19 and J is TRBJ1-2; D possibly corresponds to TRBD1 (6 bases). This CDR3 is CASSDGTQPYGYTF. CDR3 nucleotides: TGTGCCAGTAGTGACGGGACACAGCCCTATGGCTACACCTTC.